This is a list of T cell receptor beta chains from one sample in a study of T-cell reconstitution after alpha-beta-depleted transplantation in children. TCRdb independently ran MiXCR on the PCR reads; one entry per CDR3 protein. The profile shows about 210,000 distinct CDR3 sequences, around a sixth of them singletons. The sequencing used PBMCs, mostly from graft donor cells, collected 360 days after TCRalphabeta/CD19-depleted stem cell transplant. The receptors were gathered from a male patient under 10 years old who had a stem cell transplant for acute lymphoblastic leukemia, so the T cells may come from the graft donor. CDR3s include the opening cysteine and the closing phenylalanine or tryptophan. The order of the fields is V gene, D gene, J gene, clone size, CDR3 DNA, CDR3 protein. A D gene is named only where the DNA matches it firmly. Clone size appears in some rows only: once, few, many, or a class for an expanded clone.

TRBV20-1	TRBD1	TRBJ2-2	few	TGCAGTACGGACAGGGGGCCCACCGGGGAGCTGTTTTTT	CSTDRGPTGELFF
TRBV15	-	TRBJ2-6	-	TGTGCCACCGGCGCCCCCGGATCTGGGGCCAACGTCCTGACTTTC	CATGAPGSGANVLTF
TRBV29-1	-	TRBJ2-3	few	TGCAGCGTTGCGGAGGACTCTCCAGCGCAGTATTTT	CSVAEDSPAQYF
TRBV5-1	-	TRBJ2-7	-	TGCGCCAGCAGCTTGACGGTTTTGAAAGAGGGGTCGTCTTACGAGCAGTACTTC	CASSLTVLKEGSSYEQYF
TRBV29-1	-	TRBJ2-2	few	TGCAGCGTTGAAGTTCAAGAATACACCGGGGAGCTGTTTTTT	CSVEVQEYTGELFF
TRBV5-1	-	TRBJ2-2	few	TGCGCCAGCAGCTTAGGAGGGACGACGAACACCGGGGAGCTGTTTTTT	CASSLGGTTNTGELFF
TRBV28	TRBD1	TRBJ1-1	-	TGTGCCAGCATCCCGGGACAGGGGGCTGCAGCTTTCTTT	CASIPGQGAAAFF
TRBV21-1	-	TRBJ2-1	few	TGTGCCAGCAGCAAACCAAACAATGAGCAGTTCTTC	CASSKPNNEQFF
TRBV29-1	-	TRBJ1-3	-	TGCAGCGTTGCCCGGGACGCGAGCTCTGGAAACACCATATATTTT	CSVARDASSGNTIYF
TRBV29-1	-	TRBJ2-3	-	TGCAGCGTTGAGGCCTTAGGGGATACGCAGTATTTT	CSVEALGDTQYF
TRBV11-3	-	TRBJ1-1	-	TGTGCCAGCAGGAATTCGGGCACTGAAGCTTTCTTT	CASRNSGTEAFF
TRBV20-1	-	TRBJ2-4	many	TGCAGTGCGTTACCAGGGACCAAAAACATTCAGTACTTC	CSALPGTKNIQYF
TRBV6-2/TRBV6-3	-	TRBJ2-5	many	TGTGCCAGCAGTTACTCGACCGGCTCAGATTCGATGGTACAAGAGACCCAGTACTTC	CASSYSTGSDSMVQETQYF
TRBV11-3	TRBD1	TRBJ2-2	once	TGTGCCAGCAGCCCGGGACAGATGAACACCGGGGAGCTGTTTTTT	CASSPGQMNTGELFF
TRBV10-3	TRBD1	TRBJ2-7	once	TGTGCCAACTCCGGGGACAGGGGGCTAAAAAGCTCCTACGAGCAGTACTTC	CANSGDRGLKSSYEQYF
TRBV2	-	TRBJ2-1	-	TGTGCCAGCAGAACTCCTAGTCGGGAGCAGTTCTTC	CASRTPSREQFF
TRBV19	-	TRBJ1-5	many	TGTGCCAGTAGTATATCTCCAGGGGAGCGCAATCAGCCCCAGCATTTT	CASSISPGERNQPQHF
TRBV5-1	-	TRBJ2-7	-	TGCGCCAGCAGCTGGGGGTCCAACTACGAGCAGTACTTC	CASSWGSNYEQYF
TRBV2	-	TRBJ1-6	-	TGTGCCAGCAGTGAAAATTTTCTGGGGGCCAAATCACCCCTCCACTTT	CASSENFLGAKSPLHF
TRBV5-1	-	TRBJ2-2	-	TGCGCCAGCAGCCCGCGCGATGAGGGGAGAGCCGGGGAGCTGTTTTTT	CASSPRDEGRAGELFF
TRBV5-1	TRBD2	TRBJ2-5	-	TGCGCCAGCAGCCTGACTAGCGGGAGGGAGACCCAGTACTTC	CASSLTSGRETQYF
TRBV6-6	TRBD1	TRBJ2-7	few	TGTGCCAGCAGTTATCAGGGGGCTCTGTACTTC	CASSYQGALYF
TRBV10-1	-	TRBJ2-7	-	TGCGCCAGCAGCCGGGACTTCCAATCCTACGAGCAGTACTTC	CASSRDFQSYEQYF
TRBV6-2/TRBV6-3	-	TRBJ2-2	-	TGTGCCAGCAGTCCGCCCGGGGTGGAGGAGCTGTTTTTT	CASSPPGVEELFF
TRBV12-2	-	TRBJ2-2	-	TGTGCAAGTCGCTTAGGGACTAGCGGAAAGAACACCGGGGAGCTGTTTTTT	CASRLGTSGKNTGELFF
TRBV28	TRBD1	TRBJ2-2	few	TGTGCCAGCAGTTCACAGGGGGCAGGCAACGGGGAGCTGTTTTTT	CASSSQGAGNGELFF
TRBV20-1	-	TRBJ1-3	-	TGCAGTGCTAGAGAGGGGGCTAGAAACACCATATATTTT	CSAREGARNTIYF
TRBV12-3/TRBV12-4	TRBD1	TRBJ1-2	-	TGTGCCAGCAGCTGGGGGACAGGGGGACCTAACTATGGCTACACCTTC	CASSWGTGGPNYGYTF
TRBV14	TRBD2	TRBJ2-1	few	TGTGCCAGCAGCCACCTAGCGGGGGGGGCCTACAATGAGCAGTTCTTC	CASSHLAGGAYNEQFF
TRBV12-3/TRBV12-4	-	TRBJ2-2	-	TGTGCCAGCAGGGACTTCCGGGGCCGAAACACCGGGGAGCTGTTTTTT	CASRDFRGRNTGELFF
TRBV14	TRBD2	TRBJ2-3	-	TGTGCCAGCAGCCAAGATCGGAATAGCGGGGACACAGATACGCAGTATTTT	CASSQDRNSGDTDTQYF
TRBV11-2	TRBD2	TRBJ2-5	few	TGTGCCAGCAGCTATGGGAATAGCGGGGGTGAGACCCAGTACTTC	CASSYGNSGGETQYF
TRBV29-1	TRBD1	TRBJ1-1	-	TGCAGCGCTTGGAGGCCCGAACTGGGACAGGGGGACACTGAAGCTTTCTTT	CSAWRPELGQGDTEAFF
TRBV7-8	-	TRBJ1-1	-	TGTGCCAGCAGCTTAGAAGCACGAGTGAACACTGAAGCTTTCTTT	CASSLEARVNTEAFF
TRBV7-2	TRBD1	TRBJ2-7	-	TGTGCCAGCAGCTCACAGGGGGCGCCAAGCTCCTACGAGCAGTACTTC	CASSSQGAPSSYEQYF
TRBV5-1	-	TRBJ2-7	once	TGCGCCAGCAGCTTCCAGACAGAGGCCTACGAGCAGTACTTC	CASSFQTEAYEQYF
TRBV5-1	-	TRBJ2-5	-	TGCGCCAGCAGCCACCGGGACCGAGGAACGTGGGAGACCCAGTACTTC	CASSHRDRGTWETQYF
TRBV5-1	TRBD2	TRBJ2-1	few	TGCGCCAGCAGCTCCCTCCAGTTATGGGCGCGGGGGTATGGGAATGAGCAGTTCTTC	CASSSLQLWARGYGNEQFF
TRBV28	TRBD1	TRBJ1-6	-	TGTGCCAGCAGTCCACAGGGGGCCTATTCACCCCTCCACTTT	CASSPQGAYSPLHF
TRBV2	-	TRBJ2-3	-	TGTGCCAGCAGCAACGAGGGTAGACGTGCTAGCACAGATACGCAGTATTTT	CASSNEGRRASTDTQYF
TRBV5-1	TRBD2	TRBJ2-1	few	TGCGCCAGCAGCCAAAGACTAGCGGGAGGGTACAATGAGCAGTTCTTC	CASSQRLAGGYNEQFF
TRBV20-1	TRBD2	TRBJ2-1	many	TGCAGTGCTACCCGATACGGCCTAGCGGCGGTGAACAATGAGCAGTTCTTC	CSATRYGLAAVNNEQFF
TRBV7-2	-	TRBJ2-1	-	TGTGCCAGCAGCCCAACTACAAACTCGTACAGTGAGCAGTTCTTC	CASSPTTNSYSEQFF
TRBV6-2/TRBV6-3	TRBD1	TRBJ2-5	-	TGTGCCAGCACCACGACAGGGGTGGAGACCCAGTACTTC	CASTTTGVETQYF
TRBV7-9	-	TRBJ1-6	-	TGTGCCATTACGACGAATTCACCCCTCCACTTT	CAITTNSPLHF
TRBV10-3	-	TRBJ1-1	many	TGTGCCATCACCGGGTCCCCGAACACTGAAGCTTTCTTT	CAITGSPNTEAFF
TRBV5-4	TRBD2	TRBJ2-3	-	TGTGCCAGCAGCTCGGAAGGAACCGGGGGGGGACGCACAGATACGCAGTATTTT	CASSSEGTGGGRTDTQYF
TRBV20-1	-	TRBJ2-7	-	TGCAGTGCCAATCTTCTCGTTGGAGGGACCTACGAGCAGTACTTC	CSANLLVGGTYEQYF
TRBV6-5	-	TRBJ1-1	few	TGTGCCAGCAGTTATAGTACTTATGTCGGGGAAGCTTTCTTT	CASSYSTYVGEAFF
TRBV27	TRBD2	TRBJ2-1	-	TGTGCCAGCAGTTTATACGCACTAGCGGGAACCTACAATGAGCAGTTCTTC	CASSLYALAGTYNEQFF
TRBV27	-	TRBJ1-2	few	TGTGCCAGCAGTTTATTTTCAGGGGACTATGGCTACACCTTC	CASSLFSGDYGYTF
TRBV12-3/TRBV12-4	-	TRBJ2-1	many	TGTGCCAGCAGTTTAATCGGGGGTGAGCAGTTCTTC	CASSLIGGEQFF
TRBV28	-	TRBJ1-5	-	TGTGCCAGCACCAAACTCAGCTGGCCCCAGCATTTT	CASTKLSWPQHF
TRBV20-1	-	TRBJ2-1	-	TGCAGTGCCGGCCCCCCGTCGGACAATGAGCAGTTCTTC	CSAGPPSDNEQFF
TRBV24-1	-	TRBJ2-3	few	TGTGCCACCAGCGGATGGGACCACACAGATACGCAGTATTTT	CATSGWDHTDTQYF
TRBV5-1	TRBD1	TRBJ2-7	-	TGCGCCAGCAGCCGGGGACAGTCCTACGAGCAGTACTTC	CASSRGQSYEQYF
TRBV7-6	-	TRBJ1-4	few	TGTGCCAGCAGCTTAGCGGGCCCCTCCAGAGATGAAAAACTGTTTTTT	CASSLAGPSRDEKLFF
TRBV25-1	-	TRBJ1-2	few	TGTGCCAGCAGCCGGACAGCCTATGGCTACACCTTC	CASSRTAYGYTF
TRBV20-1	TRBD2	TRBJ2-3	-	TGCAGTGCTAAATTCGTAACTAGCGGTAGCACAGATACGCAGTATTTT	CSAKFVTSGSTDTQYF